The T cell receptor beta chain under discussion was sequenced for a study of cytomegalovirus exposure and HLA in healthy donors. On the study more broadly: Among 150 million to 200 million T cells, an earlier analysis found around 100 million unique TCR beta sequences.

The study, taken as a whole, reports: Later analysis revealed greater clonal expansion in HLA-associated TCR beta chains than in equally common others. A later analysis found that most CMV-associated TCR beta chains appeared HLA-restricted.

PCR used 60 Vbeta primers and 13 Jbeta primers. Repertoires were generated with immunoSEQ multiplex PCR, while TCRdb's copy carries only in-frame clones and drops some. The data hold over 150,000 clones, with about four fifths observed a single time. This clone was counted once. What it binds is not known. Between the trimmed V and J ends, which lost 4 bases and 7 bases, there was a span of 14 bases. CDR3 length: 14 residues. Germline V lookup: CDR1 SGHTA, CDR2 FQGNSA. This sequence joins TRBV7-2 and TRBJ1-5; no clear D gene. Sequencing was carried out using PBMCs. The sequence derives from a man between 18 and 29 years old in good health and CMV-seronegative. CDR3: CASSYARDHQPQHF. The CDR3 nucleotides read TGTGCCAGCAGCTACGCCCGGGATCACCAGCCCCAGCATTTT.